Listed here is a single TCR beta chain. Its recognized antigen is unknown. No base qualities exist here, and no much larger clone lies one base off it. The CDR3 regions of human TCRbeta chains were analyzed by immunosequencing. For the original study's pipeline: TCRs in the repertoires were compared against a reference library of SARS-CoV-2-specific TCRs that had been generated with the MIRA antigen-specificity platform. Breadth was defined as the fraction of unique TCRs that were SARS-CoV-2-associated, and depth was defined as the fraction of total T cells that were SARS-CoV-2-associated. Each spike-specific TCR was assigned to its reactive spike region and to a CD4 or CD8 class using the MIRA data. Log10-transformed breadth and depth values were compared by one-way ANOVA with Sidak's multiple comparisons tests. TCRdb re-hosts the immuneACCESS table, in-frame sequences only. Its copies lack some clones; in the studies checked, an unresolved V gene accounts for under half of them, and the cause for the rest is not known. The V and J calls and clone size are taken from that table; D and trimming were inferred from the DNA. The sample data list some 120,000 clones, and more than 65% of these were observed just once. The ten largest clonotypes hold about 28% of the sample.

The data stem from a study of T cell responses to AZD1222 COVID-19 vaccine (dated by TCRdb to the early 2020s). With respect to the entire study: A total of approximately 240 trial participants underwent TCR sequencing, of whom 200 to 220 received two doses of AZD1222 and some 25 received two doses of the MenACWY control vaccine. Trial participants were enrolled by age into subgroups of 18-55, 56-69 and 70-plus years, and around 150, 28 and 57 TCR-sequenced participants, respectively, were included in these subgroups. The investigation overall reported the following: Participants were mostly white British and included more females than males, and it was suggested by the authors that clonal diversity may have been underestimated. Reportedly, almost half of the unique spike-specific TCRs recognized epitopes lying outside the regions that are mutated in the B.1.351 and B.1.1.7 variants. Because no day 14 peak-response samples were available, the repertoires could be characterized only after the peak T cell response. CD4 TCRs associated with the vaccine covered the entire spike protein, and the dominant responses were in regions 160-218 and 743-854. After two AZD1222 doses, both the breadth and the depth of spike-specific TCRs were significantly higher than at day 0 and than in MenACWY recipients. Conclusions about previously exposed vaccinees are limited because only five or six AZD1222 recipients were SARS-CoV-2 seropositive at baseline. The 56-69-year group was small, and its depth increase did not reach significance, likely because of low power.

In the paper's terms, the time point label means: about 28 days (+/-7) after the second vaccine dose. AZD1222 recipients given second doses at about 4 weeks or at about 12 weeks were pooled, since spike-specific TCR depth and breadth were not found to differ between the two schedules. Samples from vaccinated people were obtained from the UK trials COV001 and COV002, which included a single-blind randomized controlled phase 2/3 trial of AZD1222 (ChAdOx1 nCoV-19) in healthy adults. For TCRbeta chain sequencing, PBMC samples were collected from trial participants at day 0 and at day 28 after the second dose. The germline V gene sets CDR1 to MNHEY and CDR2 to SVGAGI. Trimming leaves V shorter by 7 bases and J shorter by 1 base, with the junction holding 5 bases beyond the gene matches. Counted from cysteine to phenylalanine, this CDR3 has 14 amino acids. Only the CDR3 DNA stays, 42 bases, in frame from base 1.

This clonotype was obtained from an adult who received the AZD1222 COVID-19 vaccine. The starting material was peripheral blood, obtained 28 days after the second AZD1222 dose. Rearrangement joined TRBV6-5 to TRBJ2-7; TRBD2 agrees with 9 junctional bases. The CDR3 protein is CASTQRGASYEQYF. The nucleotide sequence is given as TGTGCCAGCACCCAGCGGGGGGCATCCTACGAGCAGTACTTC.